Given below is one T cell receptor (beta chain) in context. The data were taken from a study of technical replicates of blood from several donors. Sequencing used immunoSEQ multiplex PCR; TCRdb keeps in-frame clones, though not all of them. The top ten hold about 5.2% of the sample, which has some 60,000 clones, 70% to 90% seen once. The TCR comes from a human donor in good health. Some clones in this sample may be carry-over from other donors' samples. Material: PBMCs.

Here the CDR3 DNA reads TGCAGCGTTGAAGATCCCGGAGCGGGAGGTTCCTACAATGAGCAGTTCTTC. Translated: CSVEDPGAGGSYNEQFF. The chain uses TRBV29-1 and TRBJ2-1; TRBD2 matches 9 bases. V shed 0 bases, J shed 1 base, and the junction held 7 bases outside the gene matches. CDR1 and CDR2 from the germline V gene are SQVTM and ANQGSEA. The CDR3 runs 17 residues.